This T cell receptor beta chain was obtained from a study of a mutant IDH1 vaccine in newly diagnosed glioma. Clones were sequenced by immunoSEQ multiplex PCR, and TCRdb holds only the in-frame ones, with some missing. This table has under 45,000 clones, 82% appearing once. This CDR3 region has 17 residues. CDR1 and CDR2 from the germline V gene are LNHDA and SQIVND (reference sequence). V was cut by 0 bases and J by 1 base, with 13 bases left in between. Concerning this clone: Antigen unknown.

Time point reported: week 47, end of study. Every vaccine dose comprised 300 ug of mutant IDH1 20-mer peptide plus topical imiquimod. The chain joins TRBV19 to TRBJ1-5; unclear D gene. The sample consisted of PBMCs, taken from a glioma patient whose treatment included an IDH1 peptide vaccine. This clonotype originated in a young man with glioma. Some clones in this sample may be carry-over from other donors' samples. The CDR3 nucleotides read TGTGCCAGTAGTATAGATCTAGGAGGATTGAGCAATCAGCCCCAGCATTTT. Translating gives CASSIDLGGLSNQPQHF. Variable domain in full (rest from reference TRBV19 and TRBJ1-5): DGGITQSPKYLFRKEGQNVTLSCEQNLNHDAMYWYRQDPGQGLRLIYYSQIVNDFQKGDIAEGYSVSREKKESFPLTVTSAQKNPTAFYLCASSIDLGGLSNQPQHFGDGTRLSIL.